This paragraph reports one T cell receptor (beta chain). Its antigen is as yet unknown. One end of the junction fails to match germline, which may point to a read error. The CDR3 has 17 amino acids. From germline, CDR1 is MNHEY and CDR2 SVGAGI. Three nested ARM-PCR rounds with V-beta and C-beta primers built TCRB libraries. Unique molecular identifiers were not described for the libraries. In TCRdb, the multiplex PCR reads were re-called with MiXCR into one record per CDR3 protein. The sample records about 32,000 distinct CDR3 sequences, around 55% being singletons. These data originate in a study of tumor-infiltrating lymphocytes in glioblastoma multiforme. General observations from the study: Only one glioblastoma patient had TCR and mutation analysis. The T cells in this sample were not sorted into functional subsets.

What was sequenced was brain tumor tissue. This receptor was taken from a male donor with glioblastoma. The chain is built from TRBV6-5 and TRBJ2-1, with D possibly matching TRBD2 (6 bases). CDR3 residues: CASSYTYRGSSYNEQFF. In nucleotides, the CDR3 is TGTGCCAGCAGTTACACGTATCGGGGGAGCTCATACAACGAGCAGTTCTTC.